This TCR beta chain was documented in a study of cytomegalovirus exposure and HLA in healthy donors. Study results and caveats: Overall, approximately 150 TCR beta chains were annotated as cytomegalovirus-associated.

TCRdb's copy holds only in-frame clones and misses some; the assay was immunoSEQ multiplex PCR. The repertoire includes tens of thousands of clones, just over 95% of them detected once, and 4.5% sits in the top ten. The donors were part of the validation cohort of around 110 subjects. That cohort was separate from the first cohort, which comprised about 730 subjects. CDR1 is SGHNT, CDR2 YENEEA, per germline. This CDR3 is 14 amino acids long. With V trimmed by 5 bases and J by 3 bases, 5 bases remained unmatched. Note on this clone: The antigen is undetermined.

The rearrangement links TRBV11-3 to TRBJ2-5, with 8 nucleotides matching TRBD2. The sample taken for sequencing was PBMCs. This sequence was found in a woman aged 18-35 years in good health and CMV-seropositive. This CDR3 reads CASSGRGGEETQYF. The CDR3 bases are TGTGCCAGCAGCGGCCGGGGGGGGGAAGAGACCCAGTACTTC.